The clone carrying this T cell receptor beta chain was found once. The antigen is unknown. This entry is derived from a study of blood T cells in healthy people across ages. Points from the study as a whole: Diversity was estimated from one million T cells, and these estimates were considered underestimates. No one knew whether donors had CMV, which possibly confounded expanded clonotype changes. Per million T cells, the diversity of TCR beta decreased roughly linearly as age advanced.

It was with a sample-barcoded 5' primer and a J-beta primer mix that a second PCR of roughly 7 to 12 cycles was run. TCRdb recomputed calls from the 5' RACE reads with MiXCR, one row per CDR3 protein. The table shows 1.5 million to 2 million distinct CDR3 sequences, with approximately 30% occurring only once. V dropped 11 bases and J dropped 6 bases, with 12 bases sitting between them. The CDR3 spans 11 residues. Germline V gene sequence: CDR1 MNHEY, CDR2 SVGAGI. This sequence originates from a woman in her thirties in good health. The specimen sequenced was blood. This chain links TRBV6-5 with TRBJ2-3; D possibly corresponds to TRBD1 (6 bases). CDR3 region: CAVSGADTQYF. Here the CDR3 DNA reads TGTGCCGTATCAGGGGCGGATACGCAGTATTTT.